The 19 T cell receptor beta chains in this list originate from one sample, sequenced in a study of Graves' ophthalmopathy and Graves' hyperthyroidism. Amplified TCR beta CDR3 regions were obtained using RNA transcripts as template. First-round RT-PCR with HTBI primers preceded a second-round multiplex PCR. TCRdb processed the multiplex PCR reads anew with MiXCR; each CDR3 protein has one entry. Found here are 600,000 to 650,000 distinct CDR3 sequences, about 20% of them singletons; the top ten hold more than 5.5%. Sequences were obtained from peripheral blood. The receptor source for this set is a woman in her late teens or twenties with stable Graves' hyperthyroidism. Some clones in this sample may be carry-over from other donors' samples.

The chain joins TRBV5-5 to TRBJ1-1; no reliable D call. This CDR3 is built from 16 residues. Trimming took 0 bases from V and 2 from J, leaving 14 bases between them. Looked up from germline, CDR1 is SGHKS and CDR2 is YYEKEE (reference sequence). The CDR3 sequence: CASSLELGSPNTEAFF. CDR3 coding DNA: TGTGCCAGCAGCTTGGAGCTGGGATCCCCTAACACTGAAGCTTTCTTT.

The gene calls are TRBV15 and TRBJ2-2; D may be TRBD1 (5 bases). Trimming took 0 bases from V and 7 from J, leaving 12 bases between them. The CDR3 contains 15 residues. Germline CDR1 and CDR2: LNHNV and YYDKDF (reference sequence). In DNA, the CDR3 is TGTGCCACCAGCAGAGAACGGACACCCGTCGGGGAGCTGTTTTTT. This gives the protein CATSRERTPVGELFF.

This chain connects TRBV2 to TRBJ2-2; the D gene is possibly TRBD1 (6 bases). Deletions cut 5 bases from V and 6 bases from J, with 19 bases between. Germline CDR1 and CDR2: SNHLY and FYNNEI. This CDR3 comprises 16 residues. The chain's CDR3 is CASSNTVPGVSGELFF. CDR3 bases: TGTGCCAGCAGTAATACAGTCCCAGGGGTTTCCGGGGAGCTGTTTTTT.

The genes are TRBV6-4 and TRBJ1-5, with D unresolved. The ends were cut back, 6 bases at V and 0 bases at J, with 15 bases in the middle. This CDR3 has 16 residues. Germline assignment: CDR1 MRHNA and CDR2 SNTAGT. CDR3 residues: CASRTNTGYSNQPQHF. CDR3 coding DNA: TGTGCCAGCAGGACTAACACGGGGTATAGCAATCAGCCCCAGCATTTT.

This clonotype was detected many times. The chain joins TRBV7-9 to TRBJ1-1; a weak D match, TRBD1 (5 bases). V lost 1 base to trimming and J lost 11 bases, with 11 bases between them. The CDR3 sequence is 12 residues long. Germline CDR1 SEHNR, CDR2 FQNEAQ (reference sequence). In nucleotides, the CDR3 is TGTGCCAGCAGCTTAGGGGACTCGGGGGCTTTCTTT. Protein: CASSLGDSGAFF.

This clonotype was seen only a few times. The chain uses TRBV27 and TRBJ1-5, with 10 positions matching TRBD1. The CDR3 totals 17 residues. The ends lost 5 bases at V and 0 bases at J; junction bases unmatched: 7. Germline assignment: CDR1 MNHEY and CDR2 SMNVEV (reference sequence). DNA of the CDR3: TGTGCCAGCAGTCCCCGACAGGGGGCCCTTAGCAATCAGCCCCAGCATTTT. As protein: CASSPRQGALSNQPQHF.

This clonotype was recorded at least ten times. The chain has TRBV6-5 and TRBJ2-7; 10 bases map to TRBD2. V dropped 5 bases and J dropped 0; count of bases not matched to a gene: 4. The CDR3 runs to 15 residues. Germline assignment: CDR1 MNHEY and CDR2 SVGAGI. The CDR3: CASSVLAGSSYEQYF. In DNA, the CDR3 is TGTGCCAGCAGTGTACTAGCGGGGAGCTCCTACGAGCAGTACTTC.

At least ten counts were recorded for this clonotype. The V gene is TRBV27, the J gene TRBJ2-7; D gene uncertain. V lost 5 bases and J 4 bases, leaving 15 bases between the germline ends. The CDR3 runs to 14 residues. Germline V gene data show CDR1 as MNHEY and CDR2 as SMNVEV (reference sequence). Here the CDR3 DNA reads TGTGCCAGCAGTAGTCACTACCAATTATACGAGCAGTACTTC. This codes for CASSSHYQLYEQYF.

There are a few counts of this clonotype. Relative to the germline gene, one junction end is altered; a read error may explain this. V usage is TRBV12-3 or TRBV12-4 and J usage is TRBJ2-5; D might be TRBD2 (6 bases). The CDR3 runs to 14 residues. This CDR3 reads CASSLAGGEETKYF. CDR3 sequence (DNA): TGTGCCAGCAGCCTCGCCGGAGGGGAAGAGACCAAGTACTTC.

Many counts were recorded for this clonotype. The chain joins TRBV6-5 to TRBJ2-7; 8 bases align to TRBD2. Unmatched junction bases numbered 4, after V lost 4 bases and J lost 2 bases. CDR1 MNHEY and CDR2 SVGAGI come from the germline V gene. The CDR3 has 14 amino acids. CDR3 DNA: TGTGCCAGCAGTTCTACTAGCGGCCCCTACGAGCAGTACTTC. This gives the protein CASSSTSGPYEQYF.

The chain employs TRBV18 and TRBJ1-2; no reliable D call. The CDR3 has 15 amino acids. The V and J ends lost 2 bases and 4 bases respectively, with 14 bases between them. Looked up from germline, CDR1 is KGHSH and CDR2 is LQKENI. The CDR3 bases are TGTGCCAGCTCACCAACGAGTAGTCAGGTCTATGGCTACACCTTC. It codes for CASSPTSSQVYGYTF.

In this sample, this clonotype turned up many times. The J gene is TRBJ1-1, the V gene TRBV12-3 or TRBV12-4, with a weak D call TRBD1 (5 bases). This CDR3 contains 13 residues. V lost 5 bases, J lost 3 bases, and 10 bases lay in between. The DNA of the CDR3 is TGTGCCAGCAGTCCAGAACAGGACACTGAAGCTTTCTTT. This encodes CASSPEQDTEAFF.

This clonotype was seen ten or more times. V gene TRBV30 combines with J gene TRBJ1-1; 9 bases fit TRBD1. Per germline, CDR1 GTSNPN and CDR2 SVGIG (reference sequence). The CDR3 covers 13 residues. V lost 6 bases, J lost 4 bases, and 6 bases stayed unmatched. Here the CDR3 DNA reads TGTGCCTGCGGGACAGGGTTGGGCACTGAAGCTTTCTTT. Translation: CACGTGLGTEAFF.

V is TRBV12-3 or TRBV12-4 and J is TRBJ1-6, with 8 bases lining up with TRBD1. V was clipped by 2 bases and J by 10 bases; unmatched bases: 10. The CDR3 runs 16 residues. The CDR3 spells CASSLPGTGGASPLHF. The CDR3 bases are TGTGCCAGCAGTTTACCAGGAACAGGGGGAGCATCACCCCTCCACTTT.

This clonotype was detected ten times or more. This chain joins TRBV20-1 and TRBJ2-7, with TRBD1 matching 10 bases. CDR3 length: 15 amino acids. The germline V gene has CDR1 DFQATT and CDR2 SNEGSKA (reference sequence). J was trimmed by 5 bases and V by 4 bases; bases with no gene match: 11. Written as DNA, the CDR3 is TGCAGTGCTACGAGGGGGACAGGGGCTTTCCACGAGCAGTACTTC. Translating gives CSATRGTGAFHEQYF.

The sample holds a few counts of this clonotype. The chain couples TRBV6-1 to TRBJ1-1; TRBD1 matches 7 bases. Trimming cost V 6 bases and J 3 bases; bases outside gene matches: 7. There are 14 residues in the CDR3. Germline values: CDR1 MNHNS, CDR2 SASEGT. CDR3 sequence (DNA): TGTGCCAGCAGCACACAGGGGATGTACACTGAAGCTTTCTTT. Amino acids: CASSTQGMYTEAFF.

This clonotype was recorded many times. The CDR3 is CASSPAMQGGTEAFF. In DNA form, the CDR3 reads TGTGCCAGCAGCCCCGCTATGCAGGGAGGCACTGAAGCTTTCTTT. The chain links TRBV7-9 to TRBJ1-1; perhaps TRBD1 as D (5 bases). V lost 5 bases and J lost 4, with 17 bases in between. The CDR3 covers 15 residues. Germline CDR1 SEHNR, CDR2 FQNEAQ (reference sequence).

CDR3 region: CASSPRGRAVGETQYF. The CDR3, as DNA: TGTGCCAGCAGCCCTCGAGGACGCGCAGTGGGGGAGACCCAGTACTTC. J is TRBJ2-5 and V is TRBV9; no clear D gene. Germline V gives CDR1 SGDLS, CDR2 YYNGEE. The CDR3 contains 16 residues. The germline V and J ends were trimmed by 4 bases and 5 bases, with 21 bases remaining between them.

In this sample, this clonotype turned up many times. V and J are TRBV7-9 and TRBJ1-2; D remains ambiguous. The length of the CDR3 is 10 residues. The germline V gene has CDR1 SEHNR and CDR2 FQNEAQ (reference sequence). V lost 11 bases to trimming and J lost 8 bases, with 12 bases between them. CDR3 nucleotides: TGTGCCCACGATACCTCCGGCTACACCTTC. It yields the protein CAHDTSGYTF.